This T cell receptor beta chain was observed in a study of shared clonotypes between healthy human individuals. All participating donors were Caucasian adults from Nashville, Tennessee. The input for sorted-subset replicate PCRs was 200 ng DNA, 25,000 to 35,000 T cell genomes. Method: immunoSEQ multiplex PCR; TCRdb's copy keeps in-frame clones and lacks some. The sample records over a million clones, around 76% being singletons. The TCR comes from a man in his late teens or twenties in good health. Sequenced input: memory CD4+ T cells sorted from blood. Subset indicated: CD45RA-negative fraction.

The CDR3 nucleotides read TGTGCCAGCAGCAAAGTCCGGGACGGCTATCAGCCCCAGCATTTT. It is translated as CASSKVRDGYQPQHF. This chain links TRBV7-2 with TRBJ1-5; a weak D match, TRBD1 (5 bases). From germline, CDR1 is SGHTA and CDR2 FQGNSA. Trimming took off 5 bases at V and 5 bases at J, with 16 bases between the two ends. The CDR3 runs 15 residues. Based on the CDR3 plus reference TRBV7-2 and TRBJ1-5, the full variable domain is GAGVSQSPSNKVTEKGKDVELRCDPISGHTALYWYRQSLGQGLEFLIYFQGNSAPDKSGLPSDRFSAERTGGSVSTLTIQRTQQEDSAVYLCASSKVRDGYQPQHFGDGTRLSIL.